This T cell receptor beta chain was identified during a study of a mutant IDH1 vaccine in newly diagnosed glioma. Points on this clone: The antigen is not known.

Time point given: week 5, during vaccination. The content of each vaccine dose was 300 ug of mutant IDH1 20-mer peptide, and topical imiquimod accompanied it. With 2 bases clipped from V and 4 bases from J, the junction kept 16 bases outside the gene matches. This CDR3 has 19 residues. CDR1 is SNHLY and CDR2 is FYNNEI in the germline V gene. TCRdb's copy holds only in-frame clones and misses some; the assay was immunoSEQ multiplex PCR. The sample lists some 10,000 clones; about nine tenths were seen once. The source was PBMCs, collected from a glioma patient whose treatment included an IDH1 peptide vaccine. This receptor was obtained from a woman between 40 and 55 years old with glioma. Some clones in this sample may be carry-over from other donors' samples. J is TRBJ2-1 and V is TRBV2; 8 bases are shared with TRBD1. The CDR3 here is CASSETGQGVDENYNEQFF. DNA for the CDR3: TGTGCCAGCAGTGAAACAGGACAGGGAGTTGATGAGAATTACAATGAGCAGTTCTTC.